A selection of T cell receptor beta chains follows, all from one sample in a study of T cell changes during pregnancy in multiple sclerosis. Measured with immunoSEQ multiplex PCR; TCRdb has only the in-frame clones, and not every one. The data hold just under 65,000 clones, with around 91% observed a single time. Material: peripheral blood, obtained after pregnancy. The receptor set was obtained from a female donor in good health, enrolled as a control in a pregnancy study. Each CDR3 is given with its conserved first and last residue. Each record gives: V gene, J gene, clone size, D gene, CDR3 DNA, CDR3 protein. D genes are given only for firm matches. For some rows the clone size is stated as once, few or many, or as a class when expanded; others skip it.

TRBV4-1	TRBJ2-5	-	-	TGCGCCAGCACAGGTTTAGGAGAGACCCAGTACTTC	CASTGLGETQYF
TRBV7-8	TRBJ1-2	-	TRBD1	TGTGCCAGCAGCTTAACAGGGGGCCCTTGGGGCTACACCTTC	CASSLTGGPWGYTF
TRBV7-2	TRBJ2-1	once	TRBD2	TGTGCCAGCAGCTCCCCGGGGGGGTACAATGAGCAGTTCTTC	CASSSPGGYNEQFF
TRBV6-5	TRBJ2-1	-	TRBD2	TGTGCCACCTCACCGGGACTAGGGGTTGGCGATGAGCAGTTCTTC	CATSPGLGVGDEQFF
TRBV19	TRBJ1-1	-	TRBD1	TGTGCCAGTAGTAGGGGGGACAGAGACACTGAAGCTTTCTTT	CASSRGDRDTEAFF
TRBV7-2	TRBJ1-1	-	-	TGTGCCAGCAGCTTAGTTGCTCTCGGTGGGAACACTGAAGCTTTCTTT	CASSLVALGGNTEAFF
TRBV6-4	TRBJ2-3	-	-	TGTGCCAGCAGTGGAGGGATCAGCACAGATACGCAGTATTTT	CASSGGISTDTQYF
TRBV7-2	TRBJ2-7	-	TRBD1	TGTGCCAGCACCCCAGGACTGGGACAGACATCCTACGAGCAGTACTTC	CASTPGLGQTSYEQYF
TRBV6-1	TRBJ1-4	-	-	TGTGCCAGCAGGGGGAGGACCGGAGGTGAAAAACTGTTTTTT	CASRGRTGGEKLFF
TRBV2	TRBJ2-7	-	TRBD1	TGTGCCAGCAGTGGGACAGGGCCATACGAGCAGTACTTC	CASSGTGPYEQYF
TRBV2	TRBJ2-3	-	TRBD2	TGTGCCAGCAGCCCCTGGGGGGGAACTAGCACAGATACGCAGTATTTT	CASSPWGGTSTDTQYF
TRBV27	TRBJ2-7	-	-	TGTGCCAGCAGTTTATTTTCCATAAACAGGGAAGACGAGCAGTACTTC	CASSLFSINREDEQYF
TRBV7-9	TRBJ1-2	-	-	TGTGCCAGCAGCTTAGTCCTCTCTGGCTACACCTTC	CASSLVLSGYTF
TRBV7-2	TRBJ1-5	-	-	TGTGCCAGCAGCTTAGGACCCGGGGAGGATCAGCCCCAGCATTTT	CASSLGPGEDQPQHF
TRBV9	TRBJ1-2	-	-	TGTGCCAGCAGCGTAGTGGCTGGTGGCTACACCTTC	CASSVVAGGYTF
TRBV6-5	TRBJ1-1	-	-	TGTGCCAGCAGTTACTCGGCGGTGAACACTGAAGCTTTCTTT	CASSYSAVNTEAFF
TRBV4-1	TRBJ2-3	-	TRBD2	TGCGCCAGCAGCTTAACTAGCGGGGGGCGATTCACAGATACGCAGTATTTT	CASSLTSGGRFTDTQYF
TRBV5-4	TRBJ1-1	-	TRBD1	TGTGCCAGCAGCCAGGGGGGTAGAAGGACTGAAGCTTTCTTT	CASSQGGRRTEAFF
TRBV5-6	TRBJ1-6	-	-	TGTGCCAGCAGCTTCAGGGGATTGGGATCACCCCTCCACTTT	CASSFRGLGSPLHF
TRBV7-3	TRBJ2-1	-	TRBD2	TGTGCCAGCAGCCAGGCGGGCCTAGCGGGATACAATGAGCAGTTCTTC	CASSQAGLAGYNEQFF
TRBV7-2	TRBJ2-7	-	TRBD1	TGTGCCAGCAGCTTAGGGGACAGGGGCTACGAGCAGTACTTC	CASSLGDRGYEQYF
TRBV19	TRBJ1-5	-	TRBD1	TGTGCCAGTAGTATAGGTGACAGGGGGCAGGGAAAGCCCCAGCATTTT	CASSIGDRGQGKPQHF
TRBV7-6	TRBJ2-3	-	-	TGTGCCAGCAGCTTAGAAGGGGTGCGAGTTCAAGTTACAGATACGCAGTATTTT	CASSLEGVRVQVTDTQYF
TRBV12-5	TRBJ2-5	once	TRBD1	TGTGCTAGTGGTTTGGGGGTCGACAGGGGAATGGCGGAGACCCAGTACTTC	CASGLGVDRGMAETQYF
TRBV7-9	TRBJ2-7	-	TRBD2	TGTGCCAGCCCCCCATCGGGAGCGGGGGGGATAAGCTCCTACGAGCAGTACTTC	CASPPSGAGGISSYEQYF
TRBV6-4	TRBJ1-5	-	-	TGTGCCAGCAGTCCCTCCAGCAATCAGCCCCAGCATTTT	CASSPSSNQPQHF
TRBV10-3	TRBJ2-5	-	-	TGTGCCATCAGTGAGTCTGTTAGGCAGGCGGAGACCCAGTACTTC	CAISESVRQAETQYF
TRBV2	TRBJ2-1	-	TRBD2	TGTGCCAGCAGTGAGACTAGCGATGAGCAGTTCTTC	CASSETSDEQFF
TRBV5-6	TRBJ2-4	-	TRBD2	TGTGCCAGCAGCTGGGACCGGGGGGGGCCGAGAAACATTCAGTACTTC	CASSWDRGGPRNIQYF
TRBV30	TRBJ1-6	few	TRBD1	TGTGCCTGGAGTGTAAGCAGGGGGCCATTTTCACCCCTCCACTTT	CAWSVSRGPFSPLHF
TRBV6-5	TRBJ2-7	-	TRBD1	TGTGCCAGCAGTTCGCCGGACAGGGTGGACGAGCAGTACTTC	CASSSPDRVDEQYF
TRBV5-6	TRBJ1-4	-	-	TGTGCCAGCAGCGGAGGCGGGGCGGGTGAAAAACTGTTTTTT	CASSGGGAGEKLFF
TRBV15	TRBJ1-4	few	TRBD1	TGTGCCACCAGGCAGGGGGGAACTAATGAAAAACTGTTTTTT	CATRQGGTNEKLFF
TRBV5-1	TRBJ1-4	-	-	TGCGCCAGCAGCTTGGCCAAAGGGAGGAATGAAAAACTGTTTTTT	CASSLAKGRNEKLFF
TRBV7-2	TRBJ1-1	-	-	TGTGCCAGCAGCTCCAACAGGGATTTGGGCTCTGAAGCTTTCTTT	CASSSNRDLGSEAFF
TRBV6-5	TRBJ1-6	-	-	TGTGCCAGCAGTTACGGAGAGGGCATCAATTCACCCCTCCACTTT	CASSYGEGINSPLHF
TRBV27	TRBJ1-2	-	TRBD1	TGTGCCAGCAGTGCCCGAGGGACAGGCTATGGCTACACCTTC	CASSARGTGYGYTF
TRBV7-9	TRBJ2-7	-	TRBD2	TGTGCCAGCAGCAATACCGGGACTAGCGGGAGCTACGAGCAGTACTTC	CASSNTGTSGSYEQYF
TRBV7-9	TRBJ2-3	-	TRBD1	TGTGCCAGCAGCTCGGGACAGGGGGCGAGCACAGATACGCAGTATTTT	CASSSGQGASTDTQYF
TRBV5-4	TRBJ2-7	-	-	TGTGCCAGCAGCTTGAGGGAGTCCACCTACGAGCAGTACTTC	CASSLRESTYEQYF
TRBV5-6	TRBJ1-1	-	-	TGTGCCAGCAGCTACAGGGAACCTGAAGCTTTCTTT	CASSYREPEAFF
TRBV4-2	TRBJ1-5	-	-	TGTGCCAGCAGCCCCGAACGCGGTCAGCCCCAGCATTTT	CASSPERGQPQHF
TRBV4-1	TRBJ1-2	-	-	TGCGCCAGCACCGAAGTCCTAGAGGGTCTCTATGGCTACACCTTC	CASTEVLEGLYGYTF
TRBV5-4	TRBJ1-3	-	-	TGTGCCAGCAGCCAAGACAGGAACTCTGGAAACACCATATATTTT	CASSQDRNSGNTIYF
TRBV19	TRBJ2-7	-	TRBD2	TGTGCCAGTAGTATCGAGGGACTACCTTCCTACGAGCAGTACTTC	CASSIEGLPSYEQYF
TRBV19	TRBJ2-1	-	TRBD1	TGTGCCAGTAATCTACAGGGGGCCTACAATGAGCAGTTCTTC	CASNLQGAYNEQFF
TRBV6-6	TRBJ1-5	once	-	TGTGCCAGCAACAGGGTATCCAATCAGCCCCAGCATTTT	CASNRVSNQPQHF
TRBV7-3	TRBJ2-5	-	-	TGTGCCAGCAGCCTAGGTATGGAGGAGACCCAGTACTTC	CASSLGMEETQYF
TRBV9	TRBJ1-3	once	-	TGTGCCAGCAGCGTAGATACAGCCAGTTCTGGAAACACCATATATTTT	CASSVDTASSGNTIYF
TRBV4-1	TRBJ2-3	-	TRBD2	TGCGCCAGCAGCCGCTACCTCTATCTCAACGGGGGGGCGTCAGATACGCAGTATTTT	CASSRYLYLNGGASDTQYF
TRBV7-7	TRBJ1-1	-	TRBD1	TGTGCTAGCAGCCCTGAGGATCGGGACAGGGGGCTGGAGGTAGGCACTGAAGCTTTCTTT	CASSPEDRDRGLEVGTEAFF